These 17 T cell receptor beta chains were all obtained from the same sample, sequenced in a study of early T cells in non-severe SARS-CoV-2 infection. TCRdb re-derived calls from the 5' RACE reads in MiXCR, one entry per CDR3 protein. The sample shows fewer than 50,000 distinct CDR3 sequences, 5.5% to 6.5% of them seen only once. The source material was whole blood, sampled at baseline. The receptors were sampled from an adult who was a healthcare worker with PCR-confirmed SARS-CoV-2 infection or an uninfected control (not recorded which).

V is TRBV20-1 and J is TRBJ1-5; D is unclear. CDR3 length equals 12 residues. Germline CDR1 and CDR2: DFQATT and SNEGSKA (reference sequence). Trimming removed 6 bases at V and 1 base at J, with 7 bases between. Here the CDR3 reads CSARSSNQPQHF. CDR3 coding DNA: TGCAGTGCCCGGTCGAGCAATCAGCCCCAGCATTTT.

This clonotype has ten or more counts. The CDR3 spells CSARQANYGYTF. As DNA, the CDR3 is TGCAGCGCACGACAGGCTAACTATGGCTACACCTTC. The chain carries TRBV29-1 and TRBJ1-2, with D tentatively TRBD1 (6 bases). The CDR3 is made up of 12 amino acids. V dropped 7 bases and J dropped 0 bases, with 9 bases sitting between them. The germline CDR1 and CDR2 sequences are SQVTM and ANQGSEA.

This clonotype was seen ten or more times. V is TRBV5-1 and J is TRBJ2-7; D is perhaps TRBD1 (6 bases). Trimming cost V 4 bases and J 2 bases, with 13 bases left between them. Germline V CDR1 and CDR2: SGHRS, YFSETQ. This CDR3 contains 14 residues. As DNA, the CDR3 is TGCGCCAGCAGCAAAGGACAGCCGCCCTACGAGCAGTACTTC. Its translation is CASSKGQPPYEQYF.

This clonotype was seen repeatedly, ten times or more. The chain employs TRBV6-4 and TRBJ2-3; 12 bases fit TRBD2. CDR3 length: 16 residues. CDR1 is MRHNA, CDR2 SNTAGT, per germline. The trim removed 5 bases at V and 4 bases at J, leaving 7 bases unmatched. The CDR3 region is CASSMTSGGGADTQYF. CDR3 in DNA: TGTGCCAGCAGTATGACTAGCGGGGGAGGTGCAGATACGCAGTATTTT.

Ten or more counts support this clonotype. This chain links TRBV5-1 with TRBJ1-1; D might be TRBD1 (6 bases). CDR3 length: 15 residues. The V gene's germline CDR1 is SGHRS and CDR2 YFSETQ. V was trimmed by 0 bases and J by 4 bases, leaving 13 bases between them. The CDR3: CASSLVGGRGTEAFF. CDR3 nucleotides: TGCGCCAGCAGCTTGGTCGGGGGCAGGGGCACTGAAGCTTTCTTT.

The rearrangement joins TRBV6-2 or TRBV6-3 to TRBJ2-1; 7 bases line up with TRBD2. Germline values: CDR1 MNHEY, CDR2 SVGEGT. The length of the CDR3 is 14 residues. V lost 3 bases and J lost 7; bases outside the gene matches: 6. CDR3: CASSYLGGDNEQFF. In DNA form, the CDR3 reads TGTGCCAGCAGTTATCTGGGGGGGGATAATGAGCAGTTCTTC.

This clonotype came up many times. The gene calls are TRBV3-1 and TRBJ2-2; 9 positions agree with TRBD1. The CDR3 length is 16 residues. With V trimmed by 4 bases and J by 3 bases, 6 bases remained unmatched. The germline V gene has CDR1 LGHDT and CDR2 YNNKEL (reference sequence). The CDR3 reads CASSRQGGPYTGELFF. The CDR3, as DNA: TGTGCCAGCAGCCGACAGGGGGGGCCTTACACCGGGGAGCTGTTTTTT.

This clonotype was counted at least ten times. The chain couples TRBV6-5 to TRBJ1-2; no definite D call. Germline V lookup: CDR1 MNHEY, CDR2 SVGAGI. This CDR3 is 14 amino acids long. V lost 0 bases and J lost 5, with 10 bases in between. In nucleotides, the CDR3 is TGTGCCAGCAGTTACTCGGGGAGAGAGTATGGCTACACCTTC. This translates into CASSYSGREYGYTF.

This clonotype occurred a few times. J is TRBJ2-1 and V is TRBV20-1, with D unresolved. The CDR3 loop spans 14 amino acids. The germline V gene has CDR1 DFQATT and CDR2 SNEGSKA (reference sequence). Trimming took off 0 bases at V and 3 bases at J, with 9 bases between the two ends. CDR3 DNA sequence: TGCAGTGCTAGAGACCTCAGTCTCTACAATGAGCAGTTCTTC. Its protein product is CSARDLSLYNEQFF.

This clonotype has ten or more counts. The J gene is TRBJ1-2, the V gene TRBV6-5, with a possible D match to TRBD1 (6 bases). This CDR3 is 15 amino acids long. Trimming removed 5 bases from V and 2 bases from J, with 15 bases in between. Germline V gene data show CDR1 as MNHEY and CDR2 as SVGAGI. CDR3 region: CASSPIVQGNYGYTF. The CDR3 DNA is TGTGCCAGCAGTCCCATAGTCCAGGGGAACTATGGCTACACCTTC.

Many counts were recorded for this clonotype. The rearrangement uses TRBV20-1 and TRBJ2-7, with TRBD1 matching over 7 bases. Per the germline V gene, CDR1 is DFQATT and CDR2 is SNEGSKA (reference sequence). CDR3 length equals 16 residues. J lost 2 bases, V lost 3 bases, and 13 bases had no gene match. The DNA for the CDR3 is TGCAGTGCTAGTCCCCTGACGGGACAGACAACCTACGAGCAGTACTTC. Its protein product is CSASPLTGQTTYEQYF.

This clonotype came up a few times. The J gene is TRBJ1-1, the V gene TRBV6-2 or TRBV6-3; unclear D gene. Trimming shortened V by 0 bases and J by 4 bases, and 12 bases separated the two germline ends. The CDR3 spans 15 residues. Germline assignment: CDR1 MNHEY and CDR2 SVGEGT. DNA for the CDR3: TGTGCCAGCAGTTACTCGTCGGGTAAAAGCACTGAAGCTTTCTTT. It yields the protein CASSYSSGKSTEAFF.

This clonotype has only a few counts. The chain links TRBV11-3 to TRBJ2-3; no reliable D call. The CDR3 contains 13 residues. V was cut by 5 bases and J by 15 bases, with 21 bases left in between. Germline V gene data show CDR1 as SGHNT and CDR2 as YENEEA. CDR3 region: CASSPDPVGRTYF. The CDR3 bases are TGTGCCAGCAGCCCAGACCCTGTGGGCCGTACCTATTTT.

Many counts were recorded for this clonotype. The V gene is TRBV6-2 or TRBV6-3, the J gene TRBJ2-6; D remains unclear. CDR3 length: 14 residues. Between the trimmed V and J ends, which lost 5 bases and 0 bases, there was a span of 5 bases. Germline CDR1 is MNHEY and CDR2 is SVGEGT. The CDR3 coding sequence is TGTGCCAGCAGTCCCGACTCTGGGGCCAACGTCCTGACTTTC. It yields the protein CASSPDSGANVLTF.

This clonotype occurred many times. The J gene is TRBJ2-6, the V gene TRBV19, with D uncertain. V lost 3 bases and J lost 4, with 16 bases in between. The CDR3 loop spans 17 amino acids. In germline, CDR1 is LNHDA, CDR2 SQIVND (reference sequence). The CDR3 here is CASSMGRASLGANVLTF. The CDR3 nucleotides read TGTGCCAGTAGTATGGGCCGGGCCTCCCTCGGGGCCAACGTCCTGACTTTC. Together with reference TRBV19 and TRBJ2-6, the CDR3 gives the full variable domain: DGGITQSPKYLFRKEGQNVTLSCEQNLNHDAMYWYRQDPGQGLRLIYYSQIVNDFQKGDIAEGYSVSREKKESFPLTVTSAQKNPTAFYLCASSMGRASLGANVLTFGAGSRLTVL.

This clonotype occurred many times. The chain links TRBV11-2 to TRBJ1-6; no firm D call. CDR3 length equals 13 residues. CDR1 is SGHAT, CDR2 FQNNGV, per germline. Trimming pared 4 bases from V and 8 bases from J, leaving 9 bases between. CDR3 in amino acids: CASSSYRDSPLHF. The CDR3 coding sequence is TGTGCCAGCAGCTCATACAGAGATTCACCCCTCCACTTT.

Concerning this clonotype itself: This sequence may be a read error, since a much larger clone differs from it by one base. In DNA form, the CDR3 reads TGTGCCAGCAGTTTAAAGCCGGGCTACGAGCAGTACTTC. This codes for CASSLKPGYEQYF. The V gene is TRBV12-3 or TRBV12-4, the J gene TRBJ2-7; D ambiguous. The CDR3 runs 13 residues. Deletions cut 2 bases from V and 3 bases from J, with 8 bases between.